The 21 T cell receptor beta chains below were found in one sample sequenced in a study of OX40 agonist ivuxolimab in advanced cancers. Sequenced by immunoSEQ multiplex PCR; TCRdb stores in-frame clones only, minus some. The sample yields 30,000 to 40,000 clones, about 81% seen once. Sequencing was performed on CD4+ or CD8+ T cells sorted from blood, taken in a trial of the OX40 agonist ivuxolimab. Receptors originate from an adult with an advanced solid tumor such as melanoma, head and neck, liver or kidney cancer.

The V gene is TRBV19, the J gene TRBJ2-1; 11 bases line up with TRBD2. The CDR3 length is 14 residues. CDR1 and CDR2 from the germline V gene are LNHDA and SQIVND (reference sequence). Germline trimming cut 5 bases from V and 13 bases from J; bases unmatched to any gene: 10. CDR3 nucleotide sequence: TGTGCCAGTAGTCCCGGGCAGACTAGCGGGGAACAGTTCTTC. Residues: CASSPGQTSGEQFF.

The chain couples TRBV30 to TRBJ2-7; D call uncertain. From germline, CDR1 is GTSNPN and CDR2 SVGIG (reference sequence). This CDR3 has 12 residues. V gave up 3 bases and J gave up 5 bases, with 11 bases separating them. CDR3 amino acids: CAWRSVSHEQYF. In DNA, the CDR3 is TGTGCCTGGAGATCTGTTTCCCACGAGCAGTACTTC.

The CDR3 DNA sequence: TGTGCCAGCAGTAACTGGGACACCAAGAACACTGAAGCTTTCTTT. Translation gives CASSNWDTKNTEAFF. The chain couples TRBV6-6 to TRBJ1-1; D is possibly TRBD1 (6 bases). Trimming removed 5 bases from V and 1 base from J, with 14 bases in between. CDR1 is MNHNY, CDR2 SVGAGI, per germline (reference sequence). The length of the CDR3 is 15 residues.

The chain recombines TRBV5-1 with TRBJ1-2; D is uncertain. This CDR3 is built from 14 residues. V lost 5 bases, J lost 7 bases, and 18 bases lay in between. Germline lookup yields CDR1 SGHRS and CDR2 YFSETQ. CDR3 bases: TGCGCCAGCAGGGTGGGGTCAGCGGGAGGTGGCTACACCTTC. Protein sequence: CASRVGSAGGGYTF.

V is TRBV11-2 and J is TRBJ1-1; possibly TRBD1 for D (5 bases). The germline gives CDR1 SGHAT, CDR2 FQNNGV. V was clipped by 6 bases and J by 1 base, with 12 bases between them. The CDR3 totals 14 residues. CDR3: CASRWGDRNTEAFF. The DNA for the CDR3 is TGTGCCAGCAGATGGGGTGACAGGAACACTGAAGCTTTCTTT.

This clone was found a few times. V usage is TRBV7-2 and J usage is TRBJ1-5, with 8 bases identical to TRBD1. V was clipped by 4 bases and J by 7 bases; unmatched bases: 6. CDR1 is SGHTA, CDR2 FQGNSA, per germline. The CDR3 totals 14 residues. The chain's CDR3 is CASSSRQGLQPQHF. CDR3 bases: TGTGCCAGCAGCTCGAGACAGGGGCTCCAGCCCCAGCATTTT. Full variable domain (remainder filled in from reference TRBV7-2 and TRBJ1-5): GAGVSQSPSNKVTEKGKDVELRCDPISGHTALYWYRQSLGQGLEFLIYFQGNSAPDKSGLPSDRFSAERTGGSVSTLTIQRTQQEDSAVYLCASSSRQGLQPQHFGDGTRLSIL.

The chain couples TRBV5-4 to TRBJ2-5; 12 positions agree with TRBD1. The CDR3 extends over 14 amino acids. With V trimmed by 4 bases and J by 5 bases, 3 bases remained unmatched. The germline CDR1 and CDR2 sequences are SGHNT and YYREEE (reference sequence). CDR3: CASSGTGGGETQYF. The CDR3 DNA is TGTGCCAGCAGCGGGACAGGGGGCGGGGAGACCCAGTACTTC. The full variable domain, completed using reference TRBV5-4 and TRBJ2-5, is ETGVTQSPTHLIKTRGQQVTLRCSSQSGHNTVSWYQQALGQGPQFIFQYYREEENGRGNFPPRFSGLQFPNYSSELNVNALELDDSALYLCASSGTGGGETQYFGPGTRLLVL.

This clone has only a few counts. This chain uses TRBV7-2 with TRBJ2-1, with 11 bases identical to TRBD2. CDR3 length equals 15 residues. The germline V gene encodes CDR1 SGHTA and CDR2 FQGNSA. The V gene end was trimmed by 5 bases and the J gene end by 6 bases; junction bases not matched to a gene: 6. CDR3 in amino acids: CASSPGLAELNEQFF. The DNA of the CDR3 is TGTGCCAGCAGCCCGGGACTAGCGGAACTCAATGAGCAGTTCTTC. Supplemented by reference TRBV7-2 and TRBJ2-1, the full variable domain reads GAGVSQSPSNKVTEKGKDVELRCDPISGHTALYWYRQSLGQGLEFLIYFQGNSAPDKSGLPSDRFSAERTGGSVSTLTIQRTQQEDSAVYLCASSPGLAELNEQFFGPGTRLTVL.

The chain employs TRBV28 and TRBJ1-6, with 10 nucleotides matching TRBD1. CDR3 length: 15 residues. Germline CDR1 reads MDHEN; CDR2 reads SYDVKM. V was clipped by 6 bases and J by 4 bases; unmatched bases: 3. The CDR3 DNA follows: TGTGCCAGCAGCAGGACAGGGGGATATAATTCACCCCTCCACTTT. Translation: CASSRTGGYNSPLHF.

This CDR3 reads CATRQGSTNEKLFF. CDR3 bases: TGTGCCACCAGGCAGGGTTCAACTAATGAAAAACTGTTTTTT. This chain uses TRBV15 with TRBJ1-4, with TRBD1 as a possible D gene (5 bases). The CDR3 is 14 amino acids. In germline, CDR1 is LNHNV, CDR2 YYDKDF (reference sequence). Trimming stripped 6 bases from V and 0 bases from J, with 8 bases between.

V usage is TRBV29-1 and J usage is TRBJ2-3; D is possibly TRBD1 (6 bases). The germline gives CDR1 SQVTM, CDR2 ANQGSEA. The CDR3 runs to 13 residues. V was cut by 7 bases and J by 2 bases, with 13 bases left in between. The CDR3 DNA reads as TGCAGCGGTGGGACACTATACACAGATACGCAGTATTTT. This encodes CSGGTLYTDTQYF.

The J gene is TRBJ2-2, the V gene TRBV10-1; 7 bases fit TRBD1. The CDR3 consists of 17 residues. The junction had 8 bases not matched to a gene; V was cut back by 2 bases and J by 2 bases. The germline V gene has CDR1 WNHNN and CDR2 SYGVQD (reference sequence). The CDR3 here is CASSEGKGDSNTGELFF. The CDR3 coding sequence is TGCGCCAGCAGTGAGGGTAAGGGGGACAGTAACACCGGGGAGCTGTTTTTT.

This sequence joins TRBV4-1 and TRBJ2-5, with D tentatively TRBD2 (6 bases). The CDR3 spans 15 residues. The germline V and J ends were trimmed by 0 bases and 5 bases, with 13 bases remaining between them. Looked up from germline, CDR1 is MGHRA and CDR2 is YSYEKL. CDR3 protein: CASSQEGGVGETQYF. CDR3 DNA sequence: TGCGCCAGCAGCCAAGAGGGGGGAGTGGGGGAGACCCAGTACTTC.

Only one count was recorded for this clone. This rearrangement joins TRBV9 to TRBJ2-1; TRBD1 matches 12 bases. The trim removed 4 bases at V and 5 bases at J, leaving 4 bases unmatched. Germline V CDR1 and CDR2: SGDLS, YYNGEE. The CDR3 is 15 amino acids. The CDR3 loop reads CASSLRDRGHNEQFF. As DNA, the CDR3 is TGTGCCAGCAGCCTACGGGACAGGGGGCACAATGAGCAGTTCTTC.

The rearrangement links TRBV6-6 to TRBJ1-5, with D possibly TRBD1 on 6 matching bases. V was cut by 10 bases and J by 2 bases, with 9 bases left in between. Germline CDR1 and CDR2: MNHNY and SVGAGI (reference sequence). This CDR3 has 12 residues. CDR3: CATGDGNQPQHF. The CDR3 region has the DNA TGTGCCACAGGGGATGGCAATCAGCCCCAGCATTTT.

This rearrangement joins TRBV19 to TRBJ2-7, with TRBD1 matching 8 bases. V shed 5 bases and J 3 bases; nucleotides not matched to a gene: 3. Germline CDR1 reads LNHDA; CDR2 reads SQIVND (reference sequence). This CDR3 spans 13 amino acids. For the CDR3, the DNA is TGTGCCAGTAGTCCAGGGGGCAGCTACGAGCAGTACTTC. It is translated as CASSPGGSYEQYF.

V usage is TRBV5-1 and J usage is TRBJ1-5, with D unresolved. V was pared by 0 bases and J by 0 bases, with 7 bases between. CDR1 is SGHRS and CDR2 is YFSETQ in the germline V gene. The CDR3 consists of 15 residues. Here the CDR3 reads CASSLAGNSNQPQHF. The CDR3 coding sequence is TGCGCCAGCAGCTTGGCCGGGAATAGCAATCAGCCCCAGCATTTT.

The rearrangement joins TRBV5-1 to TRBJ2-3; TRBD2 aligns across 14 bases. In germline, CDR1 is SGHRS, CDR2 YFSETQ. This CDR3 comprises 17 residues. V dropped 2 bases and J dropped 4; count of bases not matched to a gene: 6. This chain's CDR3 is CASSFALTSGGADTQYF. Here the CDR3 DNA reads TGCGCCAGCAGCTTCGCGTTGACTAGCGGGGGGGCAGATACGCAGTATTTT.

CDR3 sequence: CASSLGVSGTGELFF. For the CDR3, the DNA is TGTGCCAGCAGCTTAGGAGTCAGCGGGACCGGGGAGCTGTTTTTT. The chain is built from TRBV7-9 and TRBJ2-2, with TRBD2 as a possible D gene (6 bases). The length of the CDR3 is 15 residues. Trimming took 1 base from V and 5 from J, leaving 11 bases between them. Germline V gene sequence: CDR1 SEHNR, CDR2 FQNEAQ (reference sequence).

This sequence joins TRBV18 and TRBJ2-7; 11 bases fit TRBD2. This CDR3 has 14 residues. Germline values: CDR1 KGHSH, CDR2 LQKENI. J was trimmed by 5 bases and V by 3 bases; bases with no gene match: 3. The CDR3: CASSPTSGSDEQYF. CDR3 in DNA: TGTGCCAGCTCACCCACTAGCGGGAGCGACGAGCAGTACTTC.

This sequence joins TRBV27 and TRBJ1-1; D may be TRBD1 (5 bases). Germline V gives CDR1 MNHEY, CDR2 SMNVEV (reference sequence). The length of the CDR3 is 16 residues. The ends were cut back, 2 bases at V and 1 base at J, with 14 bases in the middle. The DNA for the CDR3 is TGTGCCAGCAGTTTAGGATGGGGGGTATCGAACACTGAAGCTTTCTTT. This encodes CASSLGWGVSNTEAFF.